This TCR beta chain was found in a study of T cells in Graves' hyperthyroidism and ophthalmopathy. Study observations and caveats: Most thyroid-expanded clonotypes above 0.001 were also found in blood.

The CDR3 totals 14 residues. Germline V lookup: CDR1 SQVTM, CDR2 ANQGSEA. V dropped 3 bases and J dropped 5; count of bases not matched to a gene: 8. In the case of this clonotype: Its antigen is currently unknown.

TCR beta CDR3 regions were amplified from RNA transcripts. The TCR CDR3 first-round RT-PCR relied on the HTBI primer set. MiXCR, run by TCRdb on the multiplex PCR reads, gives a single entry per CDR3 protein. The sample yields about 580,000 distinct CDR3 sequences, 46% seen once. The genes are TRBV29-1 and TRBJ2-7; 9 bases match TRBD1. Sequencing was done on a sample of peripheral blood or thyroid tissue (not recorded which). This sequence originates from a woman aged 18-29 years with Graves' hyperthyroidism. The CDR3, as DNA: TGCAGCGTTGATGCACAGGGGGCAGGGGACGAGCAGTACTTC. It is translated as CSVDAQGAGDEQYF.